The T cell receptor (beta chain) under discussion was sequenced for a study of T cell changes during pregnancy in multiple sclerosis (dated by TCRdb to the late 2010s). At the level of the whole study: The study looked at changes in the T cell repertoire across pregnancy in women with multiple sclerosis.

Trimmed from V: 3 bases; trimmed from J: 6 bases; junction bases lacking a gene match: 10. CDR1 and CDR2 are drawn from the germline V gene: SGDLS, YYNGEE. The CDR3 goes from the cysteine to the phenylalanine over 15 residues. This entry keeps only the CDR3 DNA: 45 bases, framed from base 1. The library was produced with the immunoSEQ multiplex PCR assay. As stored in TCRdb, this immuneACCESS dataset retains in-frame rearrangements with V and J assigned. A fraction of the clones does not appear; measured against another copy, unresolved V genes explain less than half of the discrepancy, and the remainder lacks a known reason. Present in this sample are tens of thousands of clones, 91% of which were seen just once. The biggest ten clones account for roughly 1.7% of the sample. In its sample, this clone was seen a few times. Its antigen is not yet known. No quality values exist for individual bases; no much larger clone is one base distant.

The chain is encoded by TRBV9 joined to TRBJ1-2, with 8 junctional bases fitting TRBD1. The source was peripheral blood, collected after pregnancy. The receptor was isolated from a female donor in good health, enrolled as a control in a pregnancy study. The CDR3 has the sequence CASSAERQGKDGYTF. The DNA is TGTGCCAGCAGCGCAGAAAGACAGGGGAAGGATGGCTACACCTTC.